This paragraph reports one T cell receptor beta chain. Per the germline V gene, CDR1 is SGHRS and CDR2 is YFSETQ. There are 15 residues in the CDR3. J was trimmed by 3 bases and V by 1 base; bases with no gene match: 6. The data derive from a study of blood T cell repertoires in COVID-19. This table comes from immunoSEQ multiplex PCR, and its TCRdb copy is limited to in-frame clones, with some not included. The table records approximately 280,000 clones, under 90% of them present only once. The material sequenced was peripheral blood. The TCR sequence derives from a man in his fifties or sixties with acute or convalescent COVID-19. The chain couples TRBV5-1 to TRBJ1-2; TRBD1 matches at 7 bases. CDR3 sequence (DNA): TGCGCCAGCAGCTTGAGTAAGGGGGCAGACTATGGCTACACCTTC. Translated, it gives CASSLSKGADYGYTF.